The 17 T cell receptor beta chains below come from one sample, sequenced in a study of T cell responses to AZD1222 COVID-19 vaccine. Sequencing used immunoSEQ multiplex PCR; TCRdb keeps in-frame clones, though not all of them. This sample has about 70,000 clones, with about four fifths found just once. The sample here was peripheral blood, taken on day 0 of AZD1222 vaccination. The receptors were gathered from an adult in good health.

The V and J genes are TRBV6-6 and TRBJ1-1, with 9 bases aligning to TRBD1. Germline trimming cut 2 bases from V and 3 bases from J; bases unmatched to any gene: 7. CDR1 and CDR2 from the germline V gene are MNHNY and SVGAGI (reference sequence). There are 16 residues in the CDR3. CDR3 sequence reads: CASSYARTGADTEAFF. The DNA of the CDR3 is TGTGCCAGCAGTTACGCGAGGACAGGGGCAGACACTGAAGCTTTCTTT.

The chain has TRBV15 and TRBJ2-2; a weak D match, TRBD2 (7 bases). V gave up 0 bases and J gave up 5 bases, with 13 bases separating them. This CDR3 region has 16 residues. From germline, CDR1 is LNHNV and CDR2 YYDKDF (reference sequence). The CDR3 loop reads CATSRDRGGVTGELFF. CDR3 nucleotide sequence: TGTGCCACCAGCAGAGATCGCGGGGGCGTTACCGGGGAGCTGTTTTTT. The full variable domain, in which reference TRBV15 and TRBJ2-2 provide the parts outside the CDR3, is DAMVIQNPRYQVTQFGKPVTLSCSQTLNHNVMYWYQQKSSQAPKLLFHYYDKDFNNEADTPDNFQSRRPNTSFCFLDIRSPGLGDTAMYLCATSRDRGGVTGELFFGEGSRLTVL.

The gene calls are TRBV6-5 and TRBJ2-7, with a weak D call TRBD2 (7 bases). V shed 2 bases and J shed 1 base, with 12 bases lying between them. This CDR3 is built from 15 residues. The germline CDR1 and CDR2 sequences are MNHEY and SVGAGI. The CDR3 protein is CASSYQRGQSYEQYF. CDR3 nucleotide sequence: TGTGCCAGCAGTTACCAGCGGGGACAATCCTACGAGCAGTACTTC.

The V and J genes are TRBV13 and TRBJ1-1; no clear D. The CDR3 has 13 amino acids. Trimming pared 1 base from V and 0 bases from J, leaving 3 bases between. From germline, CDR1 is PRHDT and CDR2 FYEKMQ (reference sequence). This CDR3 reads CASSLAMNTEAFF. CDR3 DNA sequence: TGTGCCAGCAGCTTAGCGATGAACACTGAAGCTTTCTTT.

This chain uses TRBV4-1 with TRBJ2-1, with 10 nucleotides matching TRBD2. The germline V gene encodes CDR1 MGHRA and CDR2 YSYEKL. V was pared by 1 base and J by 0 bases, with 9 bases of the junction left unmatched. The CDR3 runs 19 residues. The CDR3 sequence: CASSQVLAGTSSSYNEQFF. Here the CDR3 DNA reads TGCGCCAGCAGCCAAGTACTAGCGGGAACCTCGAGCTCCTACAATGAGCAGTTCTTC.

The chain has TRBV7-9 and TRBJ1-2, with 8 bases identical to TRBD1. With 5 bases clipped from V and 5 bases from J, the junction kept 10 bases outside the gene matches. Germline CDR1 and CDR2: SEHNR and FQNEAQ (reference sequence). This CDR3 comprises 15 residues. The CDR3 reads CASSPKDRVWYGYTF. The CDR3 nucleotides read TGTGCCAGCAGCCCCAAGGACAGGGTATGGTATGGCTACACCTTC.

The V gene is TRBV4-2, the J gene TRBJ2-7, with D hard to call. This CDR3 has 10 residues. Germline V gives CDR1 LGHNA, CDR2 YNFKEQ. The V and J ends lost 4 bases and 12 bases respectively, with 10 bases between them. The DNA for the CDR3 is TGTGCCAGCAGCCCCCGGGCCTGGTACTTC. It is translated as CASSPRAWYF.

The chain is built from TRBV6-1 and TRBJ1-3, with a possible D match to TRBD1 (6 bases). The V gene lost 1 base and the J gene lost 0 bases, with 10 bases spanning the gap. There are 16 residues in the CDR3. The germline V gene has CDR1 MNHNS and CDR2 SASEGT. The CDR3 spells CASSEGRGYSGNTIYF. The CDR3 DNA reads as TGTGCCAGCAGTGAAGGGAGGGGGTACTCTGGAAACACCATATATTTT.

The rearrangement uses TRBV19 and TRBJ1-5, with D possibly being TRBD1 (5 bases). With 4 bases removed from V and 5 bases from J, the gap between germline ends came to 12 bases. In germline, CDR1 is LNHDA, CDR2 SQIVND (reference sequence). The CDR3 has 14 amino acids. CDR3 in amino acids: CASSTIQGYQPQHF. Written as DNA, the CDR3 is TGTGCCAGTAGTACGATCCAGGGCTATCAGCCCCAGCATTTT.

The genes are TRBV7-2 and TRBJ2-1; 12 nucleotides align to TRBD1. The CDR3 runs 16 residues. Germline CDR1 is SGHTA and CDR2 is FQGNSA. V was clipped by 5 bases and J by 5 bases; unmatched bases: 7. In nucleotides, the CDR3 is TGTGCCAGCAGCGTACAGGGACAGGGGGCAAACAATGAGCAGTTCTTC. Residues: CASSVQGQGANNEQFF.

This clone has only a few counts. This CDR3 reads CASSPQGAPGRTEAFF. The CDR3 nucleotides are TGTGCCAGCAGCCCCCAGGGGGCCCCAGGAAGGACTGAAGCTTTCTTT. The chain carries TRBV9 and TRBJ1-1, with 8 positions matching TRBD1. V dropped 4 bases and J dropped 5; count of bases not matched to a gene: 13. Germline CDR1 and CDR2: SGDLS and YYNGEE. The CDR3 sequence is 16 residues long.

The chain couples TRBV10-2 to TRBJ2-5; perhaps TRBD1 as D (6 bases). This CDR3 comprises 13 residues. CDR1 WSHSY and CDR2 SAAADI come from the germline V gene. V was pared by 6 bases and J by 4 bases, with 12 bases between. CDR3 in amino acids: CASSTGSVETQYF. CDR3 in DNA: TGCGCCAGCAGCACAGGGTCGGTAGAGACCCAGTACTTC.

This chain connects TRBV9 to TRBJ1-1; D is unresolved. The V and J ends lost 7 bases and 1 base respectively, with 11 bases between them. This CDR3 comprises 13 residues. In germline, CDR1 is SGDLS, CDR2 YYNGEE. The CDR3 nucleotides are TGTGCCAGCGCAAGGATGCAGAACACTGAAGCTTTCTTT. It yields the protein CASARMQNTEAFF.

The chain has TRBV28 and TRBJ1-1; tentative D call: TRBD1 (5 bases). This CDR3 spans 14 amino acids. Germline V CDR1 and CDR2: MDHEN, SYDVKM. Trimming took 3 bases from V and 5 from J, leaving 13 bases between them. For the CDR3, the DNA is TGTGCCAGCAGTTTCAGCTCTCGGACAACTGAAGCTTTCTTT. Translation gives CASSFSSRTTEAFF.

The chain employs TRBV6-1 and TRBJ2-7, with TRBD1 as a possible D gene (6 bases). CDR1 is MNHNS, CDR2 SASEGT, per germline. V gave up 2 bases and J gave up 6 bases, with 8 bases separating them. This CDR3 region has 12 residues. The CDR3 sequence: CASSELGAEQYF. The DNA for the CDR3 is TGTGCCAGCAGTGAATTGGGGGCCGAGCAGTACTTC.

In its sample, this clone was seen once. This chain links TRBV5-4 with TRBJ1-1, with 7 bases that match TRBD1. V was pared by 4 bases and J by 1 base, with 7 bases of the junction left unmatched. CDR3 length equals 15 residues. Germline V CDR1 and CDR2: SGHNT, YYREEE (reference sequence). The CDR3 bases are TGTGCCAGCAGCCCCCTGCAGGGGGAGAACACTGAAGCTTTCTTT. Translating it yields CASSPLQGENTEAFF.

This sequence joins TRBV18 and TRBJ2-1; 7 positions agree with TRBD1. The CDR3 covers 16 residues. V was clipped by 5 bases and J by 0 bases; unmatched bases: 7. Per the germline V gene, CDR1 is KGHSH and CDR2 is LQKENI. The CDR3 loop reads CASSSWDRSSYNEQFF. The CDR3 DNA reads as TGTGCCAGCTCATCGTGGGACAGAAGCTCCTACAATGAGCAGTTCTTC.